These 11 T cell receptor beta chains were sequenced from one sample in a study of vaccination and CD4 T cells after COVID-19. Treatment in this sample: roughly 11-day PBMC culture with coronavirus spike peptide pools or control peptides (ViraFEST assay). The Oncomine TCR Beta short-read assay sequenced DNA from cultured CD4+ T cells. TCRdb re-analysed the PCR reads in MiXCR, keeping a single row per CDR3 protein. The sample includes 5,500 to 7,500 distinct CDR3 sequences, more than 50% of them seen just once. These TCRs are of unknown antigen specificity. Input material: CD4+ T cells from blood, cultured in vitro. Every receptor here comes from a human donor who had recovered from COVID-19.

This rearrangement joins TRBV20-1 to TRBJ1-2; a possible D gene is TRBD1 (5 bases). The CDR3 loop spans 11 amino acids. Trimming took off 5 bases at V and 8 bases at J, with 12 bases between the two ends. In germline, CDR1 is DFQATT, CDR2 SNEGSKA (reference sequence). The CDR3 spells CSAPWGGGYTF. CDR3 bases: TGCAGTGCTCCGTGGGGCGGCGGCTACACCTTC.

In this sample, this clonotype turned up once. The V and J genes are TRBV2 and TRBJ1-1; 7 positions match TRBD1. V gave up 9 bases and J gave up 0 bases; unmatched junction bases: 4. The CDR3 runs 13 residues. Germline lookup yields CDR1 SNHLY and CDR2 FYNNEI. Here the CDR3 DNA reads TGTGCCAGAAACAGGGGTCTGAACACTGAAGCTTTCTTT. Translated: CARNRGLNTEAFF.

The V gene is TRBV19, the J gene TRBJ2-1; D may be TRBD1 or TRBD2 (5 bases each). This CDR3 has 14 residues. V was shortened by 3 bases and J by 6 bases, with 12 bases between the two germline ends. CDR1 is LNHDA, CDR2 SQIVND, per germline (reference sequence). CDR3 nucleotides: TGTGCCAGTAGTATCTCAACGGGACGCAATGAGCAGTTCTTC. It codes for CASSISTGRNEQFF.

The chain uses TRBV27 and TRBJ1-6; the D gene is possibly TRBD1 (5 bases). The CDR3 runs 13 residues. Germline values: CDR1 MNHEY, CDR2 SMNVEV (reference sequence). The V end was cut by 0 bases, the J end by 11 bases, with 8 bases between. CDR3 sequence reads: CASSLSAGPPLHF. The CDR3 DNA sequence: TGTGCCAGCAGTTTATCTGCGGGGCCACCCCTCCACTTT.

V and J are TRBV7-9 and TRBJ2-2; no reliable D call. From germline, CDR1 is SEHNR and CDR2 FQNEAQ (reference sequence). The CDR3 is 15 amino acids. V shed 6 bases and J shed 0 bases, with 11 bases lying between them. CDR3 in amino acids: CASSPIATNTGELFF. CDR3 coding DNA: TGTGCCAGCAGTCCAATAGCCACGAACACCGGGGAGCTGTTTTTT. The variable domain in full, with the rest retrieved from reference TRBV7-9 and TRBJ2-2, is DTGVSQNPRHKITKRGQNVTFRCDPISEHNRLYWYRQTLGQGPEFLTYFQNEAQLEKSRLLSDRFSAERPKGSFSTLEIQRTEQGDSAMYLCASSPIATNTGELFFGEGSRLTVL.

CDR3 amino acids: CASSLAFTGGTEAFF. The CDR3 DNA reads as TGTGCCAGCAGCTTAGCATTCACGGGGGGTACTGAAGCTTTCTTT. The V gene is TRBV11-3, the J gene TRBJ1-1, with D tentatively TRBD1 (5 bases). V shed 1 base and J shed 5 bases, with 14 bases lying between them. CDR1 is SGHNT, CDR2 YENEEA, per germline. The CDR3 contains 15 residues.

This clonotype occurred a few times. The chain carries TRBV7-8 and TRBJ1-6; TRBD1 is a possible D gene (6 bases). The CDR3 loop spans 15 amino acids. Germline lookup yields CDR1 SGHVS and CDR2 FQNEAQ. V lost 1 base, J lost 6 bases, and 10 bases lay in between. CDR3: CASSLVQGRNSPLHF. The CDR3 coding sequence is TGTGCCAGCAGCTTAGTACAGGGTCGTAATTCACCCCTCCACTTT.

This clonotype occurred a few times. V gene TRBV20-1 combines with J gene TRBJ1-6; D is perhaps TRBD1 (6 bases). The CDR3 contains 14 residues. V lost 2 bases and J 7 bases, leaving 12 bases between the germline ends. Germline CDR1 reads DFQATT; CDR2 reads SNEGSKA (reference sequence). The CDR3 DNA reads as TGCAGTGCTAGAAAACAGGGCGAGAATTCACCCCTCCACTTT. Residues: CSARKQGENSPLHF.

In its sample, this clonotype ranks as medium-sized. V is TRBV30 and J is TRBJ2-2, with unresolved D. V lost 4 bases and J lost 7, with 13 bases in between. This CDR3 comprises 13 residues. Germline CDR1 reads GTSNPN; CDR2 reads SVGIG (reference sequence). DNA of the CDR3: TGTGCCTGGACCCGTACCTCAGGCGGGGAGCTGTTTTTT. Translation: CAWTRTSGGELFF.

The rearrangement uses TRBV20-1 and TRBJ2-3; TRBD2 matches at 12 bases. The CDR3 length is 15 residues. Germline CDR1 and CDR2: DFQATT and SNEGSKA (reference sequence). Trimming took 1 base from V and 6 from J; bases not matched to a gene: 5. The CDR3 region has the DNA TGCAGTGCTAGAGTCCTAGCGGGGGGGCCGGATACGCAGTATTTT. It specifies CSARVLAGGPDTQYF.

DNA of the CDR3: TGCAGTGCTAGAGGGGGTAGCGGGAGGCCCTCCTACGAGCAGTACTTC. This encodes CSARGGSGRPSYEQYF. The chain couples TRBV20-1 to TRBJ2-7, with 10 bases matching TRBD2. In germline, CDR1 is DFQATT, CDR2 SNEGSKA (reference sequence). J gave up 0 bases and V 1 base, and 6 bases lay outside the gene matches. The CDR3 totals 16 residues.